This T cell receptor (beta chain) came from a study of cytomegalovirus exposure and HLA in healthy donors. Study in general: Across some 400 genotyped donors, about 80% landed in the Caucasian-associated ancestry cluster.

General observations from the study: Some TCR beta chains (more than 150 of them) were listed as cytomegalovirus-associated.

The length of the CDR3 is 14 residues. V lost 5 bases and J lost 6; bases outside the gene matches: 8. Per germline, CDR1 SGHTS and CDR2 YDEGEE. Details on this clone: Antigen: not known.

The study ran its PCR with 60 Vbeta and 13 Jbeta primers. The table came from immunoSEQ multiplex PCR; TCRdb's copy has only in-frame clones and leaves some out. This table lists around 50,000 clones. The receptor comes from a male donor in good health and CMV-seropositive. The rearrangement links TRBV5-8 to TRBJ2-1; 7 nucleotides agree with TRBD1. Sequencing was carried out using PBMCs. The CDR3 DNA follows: TGTGCCAGCAGGGACAGGTTAGGGATCAATGAGCAGTTCTTC. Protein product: CASRDRLGINEQFF.